The 12 T cell receptor beta chains reported below all come from one sample, sequenced in a study of regulatory T cells in long-lasting Graves disease. As for time point: newly diagnosed GD, antithyroid drugs for less than 3 months. Researchers made the TCR library from RNA that was extracted from PBMCs. For TCR beta, libraries came from iRepertoire HTBI primers and Arm-PCR of CDR3 regions. One entry per CDR3 protein, called by TCRdb with MiXCR from the multiplex PCR reads. The data hold 400,000 to 550,000 distinct CDR3 sequences, with about 16% observed a single time. The same sample was also studied in work on T cells in Graves' hyperthyroidism and ophthalmopathy.

The sample was peripheral blood mononuclear cells (PBMCs), taken at new diagnosis, from a patient treated with antithyroid drugs. Source of these receptors: a woman in her 30s with Graves disease.

The J gene is TRBJ2-7, the V gene TRBV18, with D perhaps matching TRBD1 (6 bases). From germline, CDR1 is KGHSH and CDR2 LQKENI. V was clipped by 4 bases and J by 9 bases, with 22 bases between them. This CDR3 is 15 amino acids long. This chain's CDR3 is CASSLLREGQKGQYF. The CDR3 DNA follows: TGTGCCAGCTCACTCCTCCGCGAAGGACAGAAGGGGCAGTACTTC.

There are many counts of this clonotype. The genes are TRBV12-3 or TRBV12-4 and TRBJ1-1; 12 bases match TRBD1. The V segment lost 7 bases and the J segment 10 bases; nucleotides outside the gene matches: 7. The CDR3 loop spans 13 amino acids. The CDR3 region is CASTPGQGAGAFF. CDR3 DNA sequence: TGTGCCAGCACTCCGGGACAGGGGGCCGGAGCTTTCTTT.

This clonotype was counted at least ten times. The CDR3 coding sequence is TGTGCCAGCAGTTCCCGACTAGCGGGCCTCGACAATGAGCAGTTCTTC. Its translation: CASSSRLAGLDNEQFF. The chain carries TRBV27 and TRBJ2-1; 10 bases align to TRBD2. The CDR3 runs 16 residues. CDR1 is MNHEY, CDR2 SMNVEV, per germline (reference sequence). With V trimmed by 4 bases and J by 5 bases, 8 bases remained unmatched.

This clonotype has only a few counts. The chain carries TRBV5-1 and TRBJ1-2; no clear D. Deletions cut 2 bases from V and 2 bases from J, with 10 bases between. The CDR3 length is 14 residues. The germline CDR1 and CDR2 sequences are SGHRS and YFSETQ. The CDR3, as DNA: TGCGCCAGCAGCTTAGGAGGATTCAACTATGGCTACACCTTC. As protein: CASSLGGFNYGYTF.

The CDR3 DNA follows: TGCAGCGTTGAAACAGGGGATGGCTACACCTTC. Its translation: CSVETGDGYTF. This chain links TRBV29-1 with TRBJ1-2; TRBD1 matches at 7 bases. Losses at the gene ends were 2 bases for V and 6 bases for J; bases not matched to a gene: 0. Germline V CDR1 and CDR2: SQVTM, ANQGSEA. The CDR3 extends over 11 amino acids. Filled out from reference TRBV29-1 and TRBJ1-2, the complete variable domain reads SAVISQKPSRDICQRGTSLTIQCQVDSQVTMMFWYRQQPGQSLTLIATANQGSEATYESGFVIDKFPISRPNLTFSTLTVSNMSPEDSSIYLCSVETGDGYTFGSGTRLTVV.

At least ten counts were recorded for this clonotype. This chain joins TRBV28 and TRBJ2-7; TRBD1 is a possible D gene (6 bases). With 6 bases removed from V and 2 bases from J, the gap between germline ends came to 11 bases. Germline assignment: CDR1 MDHEN and CDR2 SYDVKM. The CDR3 runs 13 residues. The CDR3 region is CASSQTGPYEQYF. CDR3 bases: TGTGCCAGCAGCCAGACAGGCCCCTACGAGCAGTACTTC.

This clonotype was counted between two and nine times. The gene calls are TRBV4-1 and TRBJ1-2, with D perhaps TRBD1 (6 bases). The V end was cut by 4 bases, the J end by 8 bases, with 20 bases between. Germline lookup yields CDR1 MGHRA and CDR2 YSYEKL. The CDR3 runs 15 residues. This CDR3 reads CASSRLGRGRGGYTF. In DNA form, the CDR3 reads TGCGCCAGCAGCCGTCTAGGCCGGGGGCGAGGAGGCTACACCTTC.

This clonotype was detected ten times or more. The chain recombines TRBV20-1 with TRBJ1-2; TRBD1 agrees at 9 bases. The CDR3 consists of 16 residues. Unmatched junction bases numbered 16, after V lost 7 bases and J lost 4 bases. Germline V CDR1 and CDR2: DFQATT, SNEGSKA (reference sequence). The CDR3 sequence is CSGNRGRIELGYGYTF. CDR3 nucleotides: TGCAGTGGAAACAGGGGGCGTATCGAGCTCGGCTATGGCTACACCTTC.

This clonotype was observed a few times. The genes are TRBV7-9 and TRBJ2-3; maybe TRBD2 (6 bases). The CDR3 is made up of 14 amino acids. Germline V gives CDR1 SEHNR, CDR2 FQNEAQ (reference sequence). Trimming shortened V by 8 bases and J by 2 bases, and 14 bases separated the two germline ends. The chain's CDR3 is CASGTGSSTDTQYF. The DNA for the CDR3 is TGTGCCAGCGGAACCGGGAGTTCCACAGATACGCAGTATTTT.

In its sample, this clonotype was seen a few times. This chain links TRBV4-1 with TRBJ2-6; tentatively, D is TRBD1 (5 bases). Germline loops: CDR1 MGHRA, CDR2 YSYEKL. V was trimmed by 3 bases and J by 2 bases, leaving 11 bases between them. There are 16 residues in the CDR3. The DNA of the CDR3 is TGCGCCAGCAGCCAGGCCCAGGGAACTGGGGCCAACGTCCTGACTTTC. Amino acids: CASSQAQGTGANVLTF.

This clonotype was seen only once. Given a much more abundant clone one base away, this may be a read error. This chain connects TRBV20-1 to TRBJ1-5; 7 nucleotides line up with TRBD1. Per germline, CDR1 DFQATT and CDR2 SNEGSKA (reference sequence). There are 15 residues in the CDR3. J was trimmed by 7 bases and V by 0 bases; bases with no gene match: 9. This CDR3 is CSARDQGTESQPQHF. The CDR3 nucleotides read TGCAGTGCTAGAGATCAAGGGACAGAAAGCCAGCCCCAGCATTTT.

This clonotype occurred many times. The chain links TRBV11-2 to TRBJ2-3, with 9 bases lining up with TRBD2. This CDR3 region has 17 residues. The ends lost 4 bases at V and 6 bases at J; junction bases unmatched: 14. The germline V gene encodes CDR1 SGHAT and CDR2 FQNNGV. The chain's CDR3 is CASSSLTSGVGGDTQYF. The CDR3 DNA reads as TGTGCCAGCAGCTCCCTGACTAGCGGAGTTGGGGGGGATACGCAGTATTTT.